This T cell receptor (beta chain) is drawn from a study of blood T cell repertoires in COVID-19. On the study more broadly: PBMCs, B-cell-depleted T cells, or T cells were the source of the cDNA or gDNA that made up the material.

Clones were sequenced by immunoSEQ multiplex PCR, and TCRdb holds only the in-frame ones, with some missing. The sample holds around 120,000 clones, under 85% seen once. V was shortened by 4 bases and J by 0 bases, with 19 bases between the two germline ends. Germline assignment: CDR1 LGHNA and CDR2 YNFKEQ. The CDR3 loop spans 19 amino acids. Sequences were obtained from peripheral blood. The receptor's source is a middle-aged man with active or convalescent COVID-19. The chain couples TRBV4-2 to TRBJ1-6; tentative D call: TRBD1 (5 bases). This chain's CDR3 is CASSPNRRNPFSYNSPLHF. The CDR3, as DNA: TGTGCCAGCAGCCCTAACAGGCGTAATCCTTTCTCCTATAATTCACCCCTCCACTTT.